The next 5 T cell receptor beta chains were all read from a single sample in a study of shared clonotypes between healthy human individuals. TCRdb keeps only in-frame clones here, not all; method: immunoSEQ multiplex PCR. This table holds roughly 2.2 million clones, around 92% found once. The source material was naive CD4+ T cells from PBMCs. Subset noted: CD45RA+ positively selected. These receptors all stem from a man between 18 and 35 years old in good health. Some clones in this sample may be carry-over from other donors' samples.

This chain joins TRBV10-3 and TRBJ1-2, with D possibly matching TRBD1 (5 bases). Germline V gives CDR1 ENHRY, CDR2 SYGVKD. Between the trimmed V and J ends, which lost 8 bases and 0 bases, there was a span of 10 bases. This CDR3 contains 13 residues. In DNA form, the CDR3 reads TGTGCCATCGGGGCCCGTACTAACTATGGCTACACCTTC. Translating it yields CAIGARTNYGYTF.

A single count supports this clone. J is TRBJ1-2 and V is TRBV7-2, with D unclear. The CDR3 spans 12 residues. Germline CDR1 and CDR2: SGHTA and FQGNSA. The V and J ends lost 3 bases and 5 bases respectively, with 7 bases between them. CDR3: CASSFAGYGYTF. The CDR3 nucleotides are TGTGCCAGCAGCTTTGCGGGTTATGGCTACACCTTC.

V usage is TRBV5-1 and J usage is TRBJ2-1; D is tentatively TRBD1 or TRBD2 (5 bases each). The CDR3 runs 16 residues. Germline loops: CDR1 SGHRS, CDR2 YFSETQ. The V gene lost 2 bases and the J gene lost 3 bases, with 15 bases spanning the gap. The CDR3 DNA reads as TGCGCCAGCAGCTTTGAAGGGACCACGAACTACAATGAGCAGTTCTTC. It is translated as CASSFEGTTNYNEQFF.

The genes are TRBV5-1 and TRBJ2-5; D uncertain. The V end lost 3 bases, the J end lost 3 bases, and 18 bases lay between the germline ends. This CDR3 is built from 16 residues. Germline-derived CDR1 and CDR2 are SGHRS and YFSETQ. CDR3 protein: CASSSRPNPWEETQYF. In DNA form, the CDR3 reads TGCGCCAGCAGCTCCAGGCCGAATCCGTGGGAAGAGACCCAGTACTTC. Looking up the rest from reference TRBV5-1 and TRBJ2-5 gives the full variable domain: KAGVTQTPRYLIKTRGQQVTLSCSPISGHRSVSWYQQTPGQGLQFLFEYFSETQRNKGNFPGRFSGRQFSNSRSEMNVSTLELGDSALYLCASSSRPNPWEETQYFGPGTRLLVL.

The chain joins TRBV19 to TRBJ1-1; 9 bases map to TRBD1. Germline-derived CDR1 and CDR2 are LNHDA and SQIVND (reference sequence). Unmatched junction bases numbered 16, after V lost 9 bases and J lost 11 bases. CDR3 length: 14 amino acids. Written as DNA, the CDR3 is TGTGCCAGCAAACACAGGGGGCTGGCCCAGGAGGCTTTCTTT. Translated: CASKHRGLAQEAFF.